This T cell receptor (beta chain) came from a study of cytomegalovirus exposure and HLA in healthy donors. Findings of the study overall: Per a later analysis, 18,000 or so TCR beta sequences showed association with HLA alleles at 0.05 false discovery rate.

Primers for the PCR totalled 60 Vbeta and 13 Jbeta. Method: immunoSEQ multiplex PCR; TCRdb's copy keeps in-frame clones and lacks some. This sample has 120,000 or so clones, with over 70% found just once. Per germline, CDR1 WNHNN and CDR2 SYGVQD (reference sequence). V was clipped by 2 bases and J by 5 bases; unmatched bases: 4. This CDR3 contains 15 residues. This clone came up once. Its antigen is as yet unknown. This receptor was taken from a woman aged 45 to 65 in good health and CMV-seronegative. The sample was PBMCs. This chain joins TRBV10-1 and TRBJ2-2, with 8 nucleotides matching TRBD1. In DNA, the CDR3 is TGCGCCAGCAGTGAGCTGACAGGGGCGACCGGGGAGCTGTTTTTT. Its protein product is CASSELTGATGELFF.